These 23 T cell receptor beta chains were all obtained from the same sample, sequenced in a study of blood T cell repertoires in COVID-19. The method was immunoSEQ multiplex PCR; TCRdb's version includes in-frame clones alone and lacks a portion of them. Among tens of thousands of clones listed, 68% were seen once. The sequenced sample consisted of peripheral blood. The source of these receptors is an older woman with acute or convalescent COVID-19.

This clone appeared once. The V call is TRBV5-1, the J call TRBJ2-5; 7 positions agree with TRBD1. Trimming took 1 base from V and 2 from J; bases not matched to a gene: 5. The CDR3 contains 15 residues. From germline, CDR1 is SGHRS and CDR2 YFSETQ. The CDR3: CASSLLGTEQETQYF. CDR3 DNA sequence: TGCGCCAGCAGCTTGCTCGGGACAGAGCAAGAGACCCAGTACTTC.

This chain connects TRBV11-2 to TRBJ2-7; tentatively, D is TRBD1 (5 bases). Trimming left V 1 base short and J 2 bases short, with 9 bases between. The CDR3 is made up of 14 amino acids. The germline CDR1 and CDR2 sequences are SGHAT and FQNNGV. The CDR3 nucleotides are TGTGCCAGCAGCTTAGGCAGGGAAACCTACGAGCAGTACTTC. Its protein product is CASSLGRETYEQYF.

This clone was counted a single time. The CDR3 protein is CASSTGTGSGYTF. CDR3 in DNA: TGTGCCAGCAGCACCGGGACAGGGTCTGGCTACACCTTC. The chain uses TRBV28 and TRBJ1-2, with 9 bases aligning to TRBD1. This CDR3 comprises 13 residues. With 6 bases clipped from V and 7 bases from J, the junction kept 6 bases outside the gene matches. CDR1 and CDR2 from the germline V gene are MDHEN and SYDVKM.

V and J are TRBV4-3 and TRBJ2-5; no definite D call. The germline V and J ends were trimmed by 0 bases and 0 bases, with 8 bases remaining between them. There are 15 residues in the CDR3. Looked up from germline, CDR1 is LGHNA and CDR2 is YSLEER. CDR3 nucleotides: TGCGCCAGCAGCCAAGATTGGCACAACCAAGAGACCCAGTACTTC. Its protein is CASSQDWHNQETQYF.

This chain joins TRBV28 and TRBJ2-4; 9 bases agree with TRBD2. This CDR3 is built from 17 residues. Trimming at V came to 3 bases and at J to 1 base, leaving 7 bases not matched to a gene. Germline lookup yields CDR1 MDHEN and CDR2 SYDVKM. The CDR3: CASSFISGSGAKNIQYF. The CDR3 bases are TGTGCCAGCAGTTTCATTAGCGGGAGCGGCGCCAAAAACATTCAGTACTTC.

The chain is built from TRBV19 and TRBJ2-7, with TRBD2 matching over 9 bases. From germline, CDR1 is LNHDA and CDR2 SQIVND (reference sequence). V dropped 5 bases and J dropped 2; count of bases not matched to a gene: 13. This CDR3 has 17 residues. The CDR3 spells CASSPDWREGFTYEQYF. The CDR3 DNA follows: TGTGCCAGTAGTCCGGACTGGCGGGAGGGCTTCACCTACGAGCAGTACTTC.

The rearrangement uses TRBV6-5 and TRBJ2-3; D unresolved. CDR3 length: 12 residues. Germline lookup yields CDR1 MNHEY and CDR2 SVGAGI. V lost 10 bases to trimming and J lost 0 bases, with 8 bases between them. DNA for the CDR3: TGTGCCACCGTTTCTAGCACAGATACGCAGTATTTT. Its protein is CATVSSTDTQYF.

This CDR3 is CASSVGWGSNEQFF. The CDR3 region has the DNA TGTGCCAGCAGCGTAGGTTGGGGCAGCAATGAGCAGTTCTTC. The gene calls are TRBV9 and TRBJ2-1; TRBD1 is a possible D gene (5 bases). Trimming cost V 0 bases and J 6 bases, with 10 bases left between them. This CDR3 has 14 amino acids. The germline V gene encodes CDR1 SGDLS and CDR2 YYNGEE. Supplemented by reference TRBV9 and TRBJ2-1, the full variable domain reads DSGVTQTPKHLITATGQRVTLRCSPRSGDLSVYWYQQSLDQGLQFLIQYYNGEERAKGNILERFSAQQFPDLHSELNLSSLELGDSALYFCASSVGWGSNEQFFGPGTRLTVL.

J is TRBJ1-2 and V is TRBV6-1, with a weak D call TRBD1 (6 bases). V lost 1 base, J lost 4 bases, and 10 bases lay in between. Per the germline V gene, CDR1 is MNHNS and CDR2 is SASEGT. The CDR3 covers 14 residues. This CDR3 reads CASSEVQGPYGYTF. In nucleotides, the CDR3 is TGTGCCAGCAGTGAAGTACAGGGCCCCTATGGCTACACCTTC.

In DNA, the CDR3 is TGTGCCAGCAGCTTAGGAGCGCTGAACACTGAAGCTTTCTTT. Translated: CASSLGALNTEAFF. V is TRBV7-9 and J is TRBJ1-1; D remains unclear. V dropped 1 base and J dropped 0 bases, with 6 bases sitting between them. There are 14 residues in the CDR3. Germline assignment: CDR1 SEHNR and CDR2 FQNEAQ (reference sequence).

The chain uses TRBV3-1 (or the pseudogene TRBV3-2) and TRBJ1-1; D unclear. Per the germline V gene, CDR1 is LGHDT and CDR2 is YNNKEL (reference sequence). This CDR3 contains 14 residues. V shed 4 bases and J shed 1 base, with 10 bases lying between them. CDR3 amino acids: CASSPLRGNTEAFF. For the CDR3, the DNA is TGTGCCAGCAGCCCGCTGAGAGGGAACACTGAAGCTTTCTTT.

The rearrangement links TRBV28 to TRBJ2-7, with D perhaps matching TRBD1 (5 bases). Germline V gives CDR1 MDHEN, CDR2 SYDVKM. CDR3 length: 14 residues. The V end was cut by 2 bases, the J end by 1 base, with 9 bases between. CDR3 protein: CASSLVPGSYEQYF. Written as DNA, the CDR3 is TGTGCCAGCAGTTTAGTACCAGGGTCCTACGAGCAGTACTTC.

This chain uses TRBV5-4 with TRBJ2-1; 10 bases match TRBD2. Germline V lookup: CDR1 SGHNT, CDR2 YYREEE (reference sequence). V gave up 2 bases and J gave up 10 bases; unmatched junction bases: 3. There are 13 residues in the CDR3. DNA for the CDR3: TGTGCCAGCAGCTTCGGAGCGGGAGGGGAGCAGTTCTTC. Encoded protein: CASSFGAGGEQFF.

This clone came up a few times. The chain uses TRBV6-5 and TRBJ2-1, with a possible D match to TRBD1 (6 bases). CDR1 and CDR2 from the germline V gene are MNHEY and SVGAGI. The CDR3 covers 15 residues. V was cut by 6 bases and J by 8 bases, with 20 bases left in between. The CDR3 here is CASRKTGGKTHEQFF. The CDR3 DNA is TGTGCCAGCAGAAAGACAGGCGGTAAAACCCATGAGCAGTTCTTC.

V usage is TRBV5-6 and J usage is TRBJ2-5; 8 bases match TRBD2. The CDR3 is 16 amino acids. The V and J ends lost 5 bases and 5 bases, in that order; junction bases with no gene match: 14. Germline V gives CDR1 SGHDT, CDR2 YYEEEE. The DNA for the CDR3 is TGTGCCAGCAGTCTTGATGGAGGCGGGGGGCGGGAGACCCAGTACTTC. Translating gives CASSLDGGGGRETQYF.

This chain uses TRBV12-2 with TRBJ1-4; the D segment call TRBD1 is taken from the table without a DNA check. TRBV12-2 is deemed a pseudogene. CDR3 length: 17 residues. The CDR3 nucleotides read TGTGCAAGTCCGACAGGGAAGGGTACCGCAACTAATGAAAAACTGTTTTTT. Translation: CASPTGKGTATNEKLFF.

The chain is built from TRBV10-3 and TRBJ1-4; D perhaps matches TRBD1 (6 bases). V was cut by 0 bases and J by 7 bases, with 15 bases left in between. Germline values: CDR1 ENHRY, CDR2 SYGVKD. There are 16 residues in the CDR3. The CDR3 DNA is TGTGCCATCAGTGAGTCGTCGGTACGAGGGGGTGAAAAACTGTTTTTT. This gives the protein CAISESSVRGGEKLFF.

V and J are TRBV7-2 and TRBJ2-1, with D possibly TRBD2 on 6 matching bases. V gave up 2 bases and J gave up 5 bases, with 13 bases separating them. Germline V lookup: CDR1 SGHTA, CDR2 FQGNSA. The CDR3 length is 15 residues. CDR3 region: CASSLRGTGHNEQFF. In nucleotides, the CDR3 is TGTGCCAGCAGCTTACGGGGGACGGGGCACAATGAGCAGTTCTTC.

A few counts support this clone. The chain employs TRBV28 and TRBJ2-7, with 10 bases that match TRBD2. CDR3 size: 14 residues. Trimming cost V 7 bases and J 2 bases; bases outside gene matches: 5. Germline values: CDR1 MDHEN, CDR2 SYDVKM. CDR3 sequence reads: CASTSGTSAYEQYF. The CDR3 DNA is TGTGCCAGCACATCCGGGACTAGCGCCTACGAGCAGTACTTC.

The chain links TRBV7-6 to TRBJ1-1, with D maybe TRBD1 (5 bases). V lost 1 base and J 5 bases, leaving 14 bases between the germline ends. In germline, CDR1 is SGHVS, CDR2 FNYEAQ. This CDR3 region has 15 residues. The CDR3 spells CASSLGPGKYTEAFF. In DNA form, the CDR3 reads TGTGCCAGCAGCTTAGGTCCAGGGAAGTATACTGAAGCTTTCTTT.

The rearrangement joins TRBV7-3 to TRBJ2-1; 7 bases match TRBD1. Trimming at V came to 6 bases and at J to 5 bases, leaving 10 bases not matched to a gene. CDR3 size: 15 residues. Germline V lookup: CDR1 SGHTA, CDR2 FQGTGA. CDR3 bases: TGTGCCAGCAGTTTAGACAGGGCAGGTGACAATGAGCAGTTCTTC. This gives the protein CASSLDRAGDNEQFF.

This clone has just one count. The chain is built from TRBV5-1 and TRBJ2-1; 9 bases are a match to TRBD2. V shed 5 bases, J shed 5 bases, and the junction held 8 bases outside the gene matches. Looked up from germline, CDR1 is SGHRS and CDR2 is YFSETQ. CDR3 length: 15 residues. In DNA form, the CDR3 reads TGCGCCAGCAGTATGGCGGGAGGGTCCCACAATGAGCAGTTCTTC. Its translation is CASSMAGGSHNEQFF.

This clone came up a few times. The genes are TRBV7-9 and TRBJ2-2; TRBD2 is a possible D gene (5 bases). Germline assignment: CDR1 SEHNR and CDR2 FQNEAQ (reference sequence). V was pared by 5 bases and J by 5 bases, with 9 bases between. The CDR3 loop spans 13 amino acids. The CDR3, as DNA: TGTGCCAGCAGCAGGACTCTGACCGGGGAGCTGTTTTTT. Translated: CASSRTLTGELFF. Variable domain in full (rest from reference TRBV7-9 and TRBJ2-2): DTGVSQNPRHKITKRGQNVTFRCDPISEHNRLYWYRQTLGQGPEFLTYFQNEAQLEKSRLLSDRFSAERPKGSFSTLEIQRTEQGDSAMYLCASSRTLTGELFFGEGSRLTVL.